The rows below give T cell receptor beta chains drawn from one sample of a study of blood T cell repertoires in COVID-19. Sequenced by immunoSEQ multiplex PCR; TCRdb stores in-frame clones only, minus some. This sample has around 430,000 clones; approximately 89% occur once, and the top ten carry about 12%. Sequenced: peripheral blood. The receptors shown here come from a woman in her 50s with COVID-19, enrolled during active disease. CDR3s include the opening cysteine and the closing phenylalanine or tryptophan. The D gene is left open where the match is weak. Rows may omit the clone size; those that give it use once, few, many or a size class.

d_call j_call v_call clone_size cdr3_aa cdr3_nt
TRBD1 TRBJ2-2 TRBV30 . CAWSRGQGANTGELFF TGTGCCTGGAGTCGGGGACAGGGGGCGAACACCGGGGAGCTGTTTTTT
. TRBJ1-1 TRBV6-5 once CASIFQFGDTEAFF TGTGCCAGCATTTTTCAGTTCGGGGACACTGAAGCTTTCTTT
TRBD2 TRBJ2-6 TRBV18 . CASSPNSAGSNVLTF TGTGCCAGCTCGCCCAATTCAGCGGGATCTAACGTCCTGACTTTC
TRBD1 TRBJ1-5 TRBV29-1 few CSVVDRGPGEPQHF TGCAGCGTAGTGGACAGGGGCCCAGGGGAGCCCCAGCATTTT
. TRBJ2-2 TRBV10-3 . CAISEGADTGELFF TGTGCCATCAGTGAGGGGGCGGACACCGGGGAGCTGTTTTTT
TRBD1 TRBJ1-1 TRBV5-1 . CASSLEGTGPIGAFF TGCGCCAGCAGCTTGGAAGGGACAGGGCCTATCGGCGCTTTCTTT
TRBD1 TRBJ1-1 TRBV18 . CASSRGGQGNTEAFF TGTGCCAGCTCACGCGGGGGACAGGGGAACACTGAAGCTTTCTTT
TRBD1 TRBJ1-4 TRBV28 . CASSPHQRTGNEKLFF TGTGCCAGCAGTCCCCACCAGCGGACAGGAAATGAAAAACTGTTTTTT
. TRBJ2-7 TRBV14 . CASSQVLAGEQYF TGTGCCAGCAGCCAAGTTTTGGCGGGGGAGCAGTACTTC
TRBD1 TRBJ1-2 TRBV28 . CASRRQGGLGYTF TGTGCCAGCAGAAGACAAGGGGGCCTAGGCTACACCTTC
. TRBJ1-1 TRBV11-1 . CASSLGGSRVNTEAFF TGTGCCAGCAGCTTAGGGGGCTCCCGCGTGAACACTGAAGCTTTCTTT
TRBD1 TRBJ1-2 TRBV9 . CASSVDSGTGGFYGYTF TGTGCCAGCAGCGTGGACAGTGGGACAGGGGGCTTCTATGGCTACACCTTC
. TRBJ1-3 TRBV5-6 . CASSLLQEGNTIYF TGTGCCAGCAGCTTGTTACAGGAAGGAAACACCATATATTTT
TRBD1 TRBJ2-7 TRBV7-9 . CASSQDRGKGEQYF TGTGCCAGCAGCCAGGACAGGGGGAAGGGAGAGCAGTACTTC
. TRBJ1-2 TRBV6-2/TRBV6-3 . CASSSVSGVYGYTF TGTGCCAGCAGTTCCGTCTCAGGGGTCTATGGCTACACCTTC
. TRBJ2-1 TRBV6-5 . CASSRGPYNEQFF TGTGCCAGCAGTAGGGGCCCCTACAATGAGCAGTTCTTC
TRBD2 TRBJ2-3 TRBV3-1/TRBV3-2 . CASSPAGRTQYF TGTGCCAGCAGCCCAGCGGGGAGAACGCAGTATTTT
. TRBJ1-2 TRBV9 . CASSVDESNYGYTF TGTGCCAGCAGCGTAGATGAGTCCAACTATGGCTACACCTTC
. TRBJ1-1 TRBV18 few CASSPGRGTEAFF TGTGCCAGCTCACCGGGCAGGGGCACTGAAGCTTTCTTT
TRBD1 TRBJ1-3 TRBV5-1 . CASSLGGTVSGNTIYF TGCGCCAGCAGCTTAGGCGGGACAGTCTCTGGAAACACCATATATTTT
TRBD1 TRBJ1-2 TRBV7-9 . CASSLVLGTGGGYTF TGTGCCAGCAGCTTAGTCCTAGGGACAGGGGGAGGCTACACCTTC
TRBD1 TRBJ1-2 TRBV13 . CASSSGTGGGYTF TGTGCCAGCAGCAGCGGAACAGGGGGTGGCTACACCTTC
TRBD1 TRBJ2-5 TRBV3-1/TRBV3-2 . CASSRDGTGAETQYF TGTGCCAGCAGCCGAGATGGGACAGGGGCGGAGACCCAGTACTTC
. TRBJ2-7 TRBV2 . CASRRSPSSSYEQYF TGTGCCAGCAGGAGGTCGCCCTCGAGTAGCTACGAGCAGTACTTC
. TRBJ1-2 TRBV7-9 . CASSSDSSPGGYTF TGTGCCAGCAGCTCGGACAGTAGCCCAGGGGGCTACACCTTC
TRBD2 TRBJ2-3 TRBV5-6 . CASSAWRGGLTDTQYF TGTGCCAGCAGCGCTTGGCGGGGGGGCCTCACAGATACGCAGTATTTT
TRBD1 TRBJ1-1 TRBV3-1/TRBV3-2 . CASSAGQGSTEAFF TGTGCCAGCAGCGCGGGACAGGGGAGCACTGAAGCTTTCTTT
TRBD2 TRBJ2-1 TRBV18 . CASSPTYAGGHNEQFF TGTGCCAGCTCACCAACCTACGCGGGGGGGCACAATGAGCAGTTCTTC
. TRBJ1-1 TRBV30 . CAWSAGGHPHTEAFF TGTGCCTGGAGTGCGGGGGGACACCCGCACACTGAAGCTTTCTTT
. TRBJ1-1 TRBV13 . CASSSQRTEAFF TGTGCCAGCAGCTCCCAGCGGACTGAAGCTTTCTTT
. TRBJ2-2 TRBV6-5 . CASSNWGGHGELFF TGTGCCAGCAGCAACTGGGGGGGCCACGGGGAGCTGTTTTTT
TRBD1 TRBJ1-2 TRBV2 . CASSRTGTNYGYTF TGTGCCAGCAGTCGGACAGGAACTAACTATGGCTACACCTTC
. TRBJ1-2 TRBV28 . CAIAFRQQVGYTF TGTGCCATCGCCTTTAGACAGCAGGTTGGCTACACCTTC
. TRBJ1-1 TRBV2 . CASSPLRDTEAFF TGTGCCAGCAGTCCTTTACGCGACACTGAAGCTTTCTTT
. TRBJ2-5 TRBV29-1 . CSVEGTPNQETQYF TGCAGCGTTGAGGGGACACCTAATCAAGAGACCCAGTACTTC
TRBD1 TRBJ1-5 TRBV28 . CASRSTGGAGNQPQHF TGTGCCAGCAGGTCTACAGGGGGCGCGGGTAATCAGCCCCAGCATTTT
. TRBJ1-6 TRBV2 . CASSRDYNSPLHF TGTGCCAGCAGCAGGGATTATAATTCACCCCTCCACTTT
TRBD2 TRBJ2-2 TRBV5-1 . CASSLSASGANTGELFF TGCGCCAGCAGCTTATCGGCTAGCGGGGCGAACACCGGGGAGCTGTTTTTT
. TRBJ2-5 TRBV9 . CASSATTGEETQYF TGTGCCAGCAGCGCGACGACGGGGGAGGAGACCCAGTACTTC
TRBD1 TRBJ1-5 TRBV6-2/TRBV6-3 . CASSYAPGQGKRNQPQHF TGTGCCAGCAGTTACGCCCCGGGACAGGGTAAACGCAATCAGCCCCAGCATTTT
. TRBJ1-4 TRBV2 . CASTSTAYKGKLFF TGTGCCAGCACTTCGACAGCGTACAAAGGAAAACTGTTTTTT
TRBD1 TRBJ2-5 TRBV5-1 . CASSFTGDQETQYF TGCGCCAGCAGCTTCACAGGGGACCAAGAGACCCAGTACTTC
. TRBJ1-2 TRBV6-5 . CASSGGGQRYGYTF TGTGCCAGCAGCGGGGGGGGGCAGCGATATGGCTACACCTTC
TRBD2 TRBJ2-1 TRBV19 . CASRVGGGNNEQFF TGTGCCAGTAGAGTGGGCGGGGGGAACAATGAGCAGTTCTTC
TRBD1 TRBJ1-3 TRBV28 once CASSLWSGGAGNTIYF TGTGCCAGCAGTTTATGGTCAGGGGGCGCGGGAAACACCATATATTTT
TRBD1 TRBJ1-2 TRBV2 . CASSAKRSSDRPAGYGYTF TGTGCCAGCAGTGCGAAGCGGAGTTCGGACAGGCCCGCCGGCTATGGCTACACCTTC
TRBD1 TRBJ1-3 TRBV27 . CASSPGGSGNTIYF TGTGCCAGCAGCCCAGGGGGATCTGGAAACACCATATATTTT
. TRBJ1-2 TRBV28 . CASSLFGEFLAGYTF TGTGCCAGCAGTTTATTTGGGGAGTTTTTGGCGGGCTACACCTTC
. TRBJ2-6 TRBV10-3 . CAISEGGTSGANVLTF TGTGCCATCAGTGAGGGAGGGACCTCTGGGGCCAACGTCCTGACTTTC
. TRBJ1-2 TRBV6-5 . CASTPGSAFNYGYTF TGTGCCAGCACCCCGGGGTCAGCTTTTAACTATGGCTACACCTTC
. TRBJ1-1 TRBV30 once CACITVGAFF TGTGCCTGTATAACCGTCGGGGCTTTCTTT
TRBD1 TRBJ1-1 TRBV5-1 . CASSWDSRAEAFF TGCGCCAGCAGCTGGGACAGTAGAGCTGAAGCTTTCTTT
. TRBJ2-6 TRBV7-3 once CASSTRSGANVLTF TGTGCCAGCAGCACGCGCTCTGGGGCCAACGTCCTGACTTTC
TRBD1 TRBJ1-3 TRBV9 few CASAVSGGGGNTIYF TGTGCCAGCGCAGTCTCAGGGGGCGGTGGAAACACCATATATTTT
. TRBJ1-1 TRBV10-2 . CASSEQGGEAFF TGCGCCAGCAGTGAACAGGGTGGTGAAGCTTTCTTT
. TRBJ1-1 TRBV6-5 . CASPGTLNTEAFF TGTGCCAGCCCCGGGACACTGAACACTGAAGCTTTCTTT
. TRBJ1-6 TRBV5-4 . CASSPIYRVTLHF TGTGCCAGCAGCCCCATTTATCGGGTGACCCTCCACTTT
. TRBJ1-1 TRBV9 . CASSVQKNTEAFF TGTGCCAGCAGCGTACAAAAGAACACTGAAGCTTTCTTT